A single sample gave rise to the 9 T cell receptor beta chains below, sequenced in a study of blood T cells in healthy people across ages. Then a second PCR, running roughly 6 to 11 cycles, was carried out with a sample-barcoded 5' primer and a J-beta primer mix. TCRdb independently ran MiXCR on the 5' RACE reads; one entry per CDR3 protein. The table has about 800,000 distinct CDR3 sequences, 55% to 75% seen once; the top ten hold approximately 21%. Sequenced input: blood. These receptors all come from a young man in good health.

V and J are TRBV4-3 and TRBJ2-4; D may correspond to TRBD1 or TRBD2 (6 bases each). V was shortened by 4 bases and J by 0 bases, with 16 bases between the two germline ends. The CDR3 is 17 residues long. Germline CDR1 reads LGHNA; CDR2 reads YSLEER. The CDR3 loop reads CASSPFGGELAKNIQYF. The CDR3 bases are TGCGCCAGCAGCCCTTTCGGGGGCGAGCTAGCCAAAAACATTCAGTACTTC.

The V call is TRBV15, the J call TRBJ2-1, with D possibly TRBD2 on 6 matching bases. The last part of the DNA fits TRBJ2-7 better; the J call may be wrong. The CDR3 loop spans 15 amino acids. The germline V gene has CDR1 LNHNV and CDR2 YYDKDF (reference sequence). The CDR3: CATSRAGSSYNEQYF. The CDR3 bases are TGTGCCACCAGCAGGGCCGGGAGCTCCTACAATGAGCAGTACTTC.

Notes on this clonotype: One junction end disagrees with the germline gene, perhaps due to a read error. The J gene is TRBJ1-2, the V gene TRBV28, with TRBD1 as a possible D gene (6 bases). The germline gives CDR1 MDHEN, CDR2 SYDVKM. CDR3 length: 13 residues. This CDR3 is CASGQLSNSGYTF. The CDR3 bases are TGTGCCAGCGGACAGCTCAGCAACTCTGGCTACACCTTC.

The CDR3 DNA is TGTGCCAGCAGCCCCCGGGAGGTCCAGCCCCAGCATTTT. Translating it yields CASSPREVQPQHF. This sequence joins TRBV3-1 and TRBJ1-5; D unclear. This CDR3 region has 13 residues. Germline V gene data show CDR1 as LGHDT and CDR2 as YNNKEL (reference sequence). Trimming pared 4 bases from V and 7 bases from J, leaving 11 bases between.

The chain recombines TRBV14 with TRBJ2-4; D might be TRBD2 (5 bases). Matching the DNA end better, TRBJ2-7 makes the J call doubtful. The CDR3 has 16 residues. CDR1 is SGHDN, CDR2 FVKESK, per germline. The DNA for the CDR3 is TGTGCCAGCAGCCAGGGAGCCCCCCACCGAGCCTACGAGCAGTACTTC. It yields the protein CASSQGAPHRAYEQYF.

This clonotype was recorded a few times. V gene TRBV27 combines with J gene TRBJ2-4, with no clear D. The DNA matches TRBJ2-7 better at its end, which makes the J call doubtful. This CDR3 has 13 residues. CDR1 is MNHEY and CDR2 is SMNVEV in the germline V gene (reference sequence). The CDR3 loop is CASSWNGDYEQYF. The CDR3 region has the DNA TGTGCCAGCAGTTGGAATGGCGATTACGAGCAGTACTTC.

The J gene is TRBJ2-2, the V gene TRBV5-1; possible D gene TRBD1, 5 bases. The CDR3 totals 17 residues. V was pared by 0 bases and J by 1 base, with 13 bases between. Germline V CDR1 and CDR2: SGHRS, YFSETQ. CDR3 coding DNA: TGCGCCAGCAGCTTGGTGCAGGGATGGATGAACACCGGGGAGCTGTTTTTT. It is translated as CASSLVQGWMNTGELFF.

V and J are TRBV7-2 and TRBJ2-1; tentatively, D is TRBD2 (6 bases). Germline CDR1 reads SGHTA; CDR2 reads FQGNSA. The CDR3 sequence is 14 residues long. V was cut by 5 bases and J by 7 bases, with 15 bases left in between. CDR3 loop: CASSVVGTFNEQFF. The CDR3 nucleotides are TGTGCCAGCAGCGTAGTAGGGACTTTTAATGAGCAGTTCTTC.

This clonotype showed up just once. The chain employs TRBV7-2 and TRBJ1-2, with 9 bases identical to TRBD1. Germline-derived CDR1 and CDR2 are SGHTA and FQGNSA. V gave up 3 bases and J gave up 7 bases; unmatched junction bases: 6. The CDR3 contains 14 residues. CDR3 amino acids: CASSFGTGLSGYTF. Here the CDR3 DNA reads TGTGCCAGCAGCTTTGGGACAGGGTTAAGTGGCTACACCTTC.